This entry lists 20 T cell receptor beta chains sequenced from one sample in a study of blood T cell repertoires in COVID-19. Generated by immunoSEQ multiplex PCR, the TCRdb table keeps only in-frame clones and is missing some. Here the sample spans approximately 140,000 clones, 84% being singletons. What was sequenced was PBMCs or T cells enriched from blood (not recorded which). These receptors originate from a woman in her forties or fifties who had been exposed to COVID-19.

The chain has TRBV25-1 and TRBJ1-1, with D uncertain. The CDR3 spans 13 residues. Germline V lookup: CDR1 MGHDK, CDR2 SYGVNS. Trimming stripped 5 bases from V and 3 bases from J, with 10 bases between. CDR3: CASSPLYDTEAFF. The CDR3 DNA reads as TGTGCCAGCAGTCCCCTCTACGACACTGAAGCTTTCTTT.

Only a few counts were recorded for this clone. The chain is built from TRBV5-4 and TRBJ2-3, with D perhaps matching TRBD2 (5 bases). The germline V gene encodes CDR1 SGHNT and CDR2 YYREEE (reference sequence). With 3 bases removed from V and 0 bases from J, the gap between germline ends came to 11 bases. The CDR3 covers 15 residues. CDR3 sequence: CASSWRVASTDTQYF. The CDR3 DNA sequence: TGTGCCAGCAGCTGGCGGGTAGCGAGCACAGATACGCAGTATTTT.

The CDR3 loop reads CASSQEWQNNSPLHF. As DNA, the CDR3 is TGCGCCAGCAGCCAAGAGTGGCAGAATAATTCACCCCTCCACTTT. V and J are TRBV4-1 and TRBJ1-6; D unclear. Per germline, CDR1 MGHRA and CDR2 YSYEKL. The CDR3 covers 15 residues. V dropped 0 bases and J dropped 5 bases, with 8 bases sitting between them.

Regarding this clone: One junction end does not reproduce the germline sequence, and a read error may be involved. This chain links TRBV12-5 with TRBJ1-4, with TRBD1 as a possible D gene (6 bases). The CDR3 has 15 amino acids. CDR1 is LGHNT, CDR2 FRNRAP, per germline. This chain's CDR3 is CASGLGTPANEKLFF. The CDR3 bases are TGTGCTAGTGGCTTGGGGACACCCGCTAATGAAAAACTGTTTTTT.

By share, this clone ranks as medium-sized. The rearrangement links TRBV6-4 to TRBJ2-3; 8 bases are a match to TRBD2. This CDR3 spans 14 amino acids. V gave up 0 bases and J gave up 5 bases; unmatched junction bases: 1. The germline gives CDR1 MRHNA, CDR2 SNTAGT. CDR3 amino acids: CASSDSAGEDTQYF. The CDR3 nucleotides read TGTGCCAGCAGTGACTCAGCGGGAGAAGATACGCAGTATTTT.

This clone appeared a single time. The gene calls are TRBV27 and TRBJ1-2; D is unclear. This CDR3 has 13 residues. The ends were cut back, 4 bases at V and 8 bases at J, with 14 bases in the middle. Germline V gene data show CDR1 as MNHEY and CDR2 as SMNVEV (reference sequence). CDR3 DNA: TGTGCCAGCAGTTCCTCGCGGCTGAGGGGCTACACCTTC. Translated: CASSSSRLRGYTF.

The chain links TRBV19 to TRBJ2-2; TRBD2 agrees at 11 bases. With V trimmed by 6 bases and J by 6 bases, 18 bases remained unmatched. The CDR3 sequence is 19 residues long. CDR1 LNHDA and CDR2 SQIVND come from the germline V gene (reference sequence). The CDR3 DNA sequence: TGTGCCAGTAGGACCTACCTAGCGGGGGGCCCGAGCGTTCCCGGGGAGCTGTTTTTT. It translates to CASRTYLAGGPSVPGELFF.

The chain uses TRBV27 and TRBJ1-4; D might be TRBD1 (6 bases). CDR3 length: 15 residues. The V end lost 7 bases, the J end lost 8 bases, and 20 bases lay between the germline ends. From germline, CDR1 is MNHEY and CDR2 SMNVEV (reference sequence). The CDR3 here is CASKSRGSKLEKLFF. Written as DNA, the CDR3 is TGTGCCAGCAAAAGCAGGGGATCGAAACTGGAAAAACTGTTTTTT.

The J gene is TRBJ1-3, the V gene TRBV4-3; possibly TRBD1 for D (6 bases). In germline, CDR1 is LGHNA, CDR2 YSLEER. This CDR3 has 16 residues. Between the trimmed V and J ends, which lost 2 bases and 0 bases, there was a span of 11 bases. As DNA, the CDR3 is TGCGCCAGCAGCCAATCAACAGGGAGCTCTGGAAACACCATATATTTT. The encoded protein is CASSQSTGSSGNTIYF.

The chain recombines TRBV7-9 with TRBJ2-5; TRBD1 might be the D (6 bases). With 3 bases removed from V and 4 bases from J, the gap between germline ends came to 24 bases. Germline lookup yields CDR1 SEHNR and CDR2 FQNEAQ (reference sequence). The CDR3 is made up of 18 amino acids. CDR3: CASSFDPGQPKQGETQYF. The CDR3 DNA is TGTGCCAGCAGCTTCGATCCGGGACAACCAAAACAGGGAGAGACCCAGTACTTC.

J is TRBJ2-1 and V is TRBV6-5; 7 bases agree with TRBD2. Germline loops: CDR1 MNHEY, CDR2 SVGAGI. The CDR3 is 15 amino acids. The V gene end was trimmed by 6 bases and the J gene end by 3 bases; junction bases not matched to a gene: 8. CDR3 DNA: TGTGCCAGCAGGGTCCCCGGGACTATCTACAATGAGCAGTTCTTC. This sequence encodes CASRVPGTIYNEQFF.

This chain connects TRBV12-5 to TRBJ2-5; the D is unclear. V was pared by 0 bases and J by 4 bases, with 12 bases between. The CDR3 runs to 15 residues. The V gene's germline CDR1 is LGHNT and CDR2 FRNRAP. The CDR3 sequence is CASGLVPPDRETQYF. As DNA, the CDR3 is TGTGCTAGTGGTTTGGTACCCCCAGATCGAGAGACCCAGTACTTC.

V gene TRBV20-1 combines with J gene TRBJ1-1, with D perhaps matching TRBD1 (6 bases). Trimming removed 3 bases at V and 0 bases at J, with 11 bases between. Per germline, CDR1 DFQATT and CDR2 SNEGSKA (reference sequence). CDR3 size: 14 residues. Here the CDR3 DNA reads TGCAGTGCTAGTCAGGGGTCATTGAACACTGAAGCTTTCTTT. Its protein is CSASQGSLNTEAFF.

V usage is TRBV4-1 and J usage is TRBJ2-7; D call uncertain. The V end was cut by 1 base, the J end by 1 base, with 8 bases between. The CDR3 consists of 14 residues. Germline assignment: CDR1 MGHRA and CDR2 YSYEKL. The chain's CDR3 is CASSQVSQSYEQYF. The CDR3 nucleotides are TGCGCCAGCAGCCAAGTTTCCCAATCCTACGAGCAGTACTTC.

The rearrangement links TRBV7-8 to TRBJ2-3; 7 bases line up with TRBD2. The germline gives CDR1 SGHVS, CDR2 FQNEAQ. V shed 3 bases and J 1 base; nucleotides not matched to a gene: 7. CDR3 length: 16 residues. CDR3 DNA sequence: TGTGCCAGCAGCTTCGTGGGAGGGCCGGGCACAGATACGCAGTATTTT. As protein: CASSFVGGPGTDTQYF.

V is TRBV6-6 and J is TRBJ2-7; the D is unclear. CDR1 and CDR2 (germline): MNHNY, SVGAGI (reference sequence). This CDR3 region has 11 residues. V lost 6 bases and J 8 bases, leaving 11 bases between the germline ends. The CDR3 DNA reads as TGTGCCAGCAGGTACGGCCTGAAGCAGTACTTC. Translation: CASRYGLKQYF.

CDR3 amino acids: CASSLGSYEQYF. The CDR3 nucleotides are TGTGCCAGCAGTTTAGGCAGCTACGAGCAGTACTTC. The V gene is TRBV12-3 or TRBV12-4, the J gene TRBJ2-7; unclear D gene. The CDR3 is 12 residues long. V shed 1 base and J shed 3 bases, with 4 bases lying between them.

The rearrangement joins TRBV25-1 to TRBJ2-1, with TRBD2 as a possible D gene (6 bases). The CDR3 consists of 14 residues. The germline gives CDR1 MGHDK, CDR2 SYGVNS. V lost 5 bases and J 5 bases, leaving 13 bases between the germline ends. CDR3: CASSIPGLNNEQFF. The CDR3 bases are TGTGCCAGCAGTATACCGGGACTGAACAATGAGCAGTTCTTC.

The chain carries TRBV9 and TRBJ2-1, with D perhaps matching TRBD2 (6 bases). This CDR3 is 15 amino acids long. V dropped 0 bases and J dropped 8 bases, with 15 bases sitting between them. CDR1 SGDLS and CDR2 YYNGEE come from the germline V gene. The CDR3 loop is CASSVGGLAFDEQFF. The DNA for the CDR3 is TGTGCCAGCAGCGTAGGAGGTCTAGCGTTCGATGAGCAGTTCTTC.

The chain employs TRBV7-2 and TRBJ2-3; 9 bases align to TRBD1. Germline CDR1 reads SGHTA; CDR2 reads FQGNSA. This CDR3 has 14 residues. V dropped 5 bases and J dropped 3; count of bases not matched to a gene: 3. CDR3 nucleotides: TGTGCCAGCAGCGGACAGGGGATTACAGATACGCAGTATTTT. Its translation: CASSGQGITDTQYF.